The clone carrying this TCR beta chain was counted a few times. Its antigen is as yet unknown. This sample stems from a study of cytomegalovirus exposure and HLA in healthy donors. No CMV serostatus entry exists for this donor. V was shortened by 4 bases and J by 9 bases, with 16 bases between the two germline ends. The CDR3 is 14 residues long. Per the germline V gene, CDR1 is ENHRY and CDR2 is SYGVKD. Study observations and caveats: The study labeled 150 to 200 TCR beta chains cytomegalovirus-associated.

The study ran its PCR with 60 Vbeta and 13 Jbeta primers. Using immunoSEQ multiplex PCR, the repertoire was profiled, and TCRdb retains in-frame clones only, with some absent. Of fewer than 25,000 clones in the sample, about 84% were seen once. The sequenced sample consisted of PBMCs. The V call is TRBV10-3, the J call TRBJ2-1; D is possibly TRBD2 (6 bases). This receptor was obtained from a human donor in good health. CDR3 region: CAISAVTSPIEQFF. The CDR3 region has the DNA TGTGCCATCAGTGCCGTAACTAGCCCGATTGAGCAGTTCTTC.